This T cell receptor beta chain comes out of a study of brain metastases from non-small cell lung cancer. The V end was cut by 5 bases, the J end by 0 bases, with 14 bases between. Germline CDR1 MNHEY, CDR2 SVGAGI. The CDR3 is 15 amino acids. General study results and limits: T-cell clones appeared expanded in approximately 60% of brain metastases relative to matched primary tumors.

Concerning this clone itself: Its antigen is unknown.

Assay used: immunoSEQ multiplex PCR; TCRdb lists only in-frame clones, some missing. This table holds 2,200 or so clones, approximately 83% found once. This TCR was sampled from a donor at least 40 years old with non-small cell lung cancer. Sequenced material: tissue from a brain metastasis. The chain links TRBV6-5 to TRBJ2-7; no reliable D call. CDR3: CASSLGPSFSYEQYF. The CDR3 nucleotides are TGTGCCAGCAGTCTCGGTCCCTCCTTCTCCTACGAGCAGTACTTC.